The 17 T cell receptor beta chains listed next were all sequenced from one sample in a study of cytomegalovirus exposure and HLA in healthy donors. PCR used 60 Vbeta primers and 13 Jbeta primers. Clones were read by immunoSEQ multiplex PCR, and TCRdb kept only the in-frame ones, dropping some. There are 150,000 or so clones in the sample; approximately 71% occur only once, and approximately 1.5% lies in the top ten. The specimen was PBMCs. The receptors come from a girl between 10 and 17 years old in good health and CMV-seronegative.

The chain recombines TRBV5-1 with TRBJ1-2; TRBD1 matches at 8 bases. The J segment lost 6 bases and the V segment lost 0 bases, leaving 7 bases of the junction unmatched. The germline CDR1 and CDR2 sequences are SGHRS and YFSETQ. The CDR3 loop spans 15 amino acids. CDR3 DNA: TGCGCCAGCAGCTTGGCCAATTCAGGGGGCAATGGCTACACCTTC. Translated: CASSLANSGGNGYTF.

The chain uses TRBV10-2 and TRBJ2-7, with D maybe TRBD2 (6 bases). Between the trimmed V and J ends, which lost 4 bases and 3 bases, there was a span of 19 bases. Germline V gene lookup returns CDR1 WSHSY and CDR2 SAAADI. This CDR3 spans 16 amino acids. CDR3 nucleotide sequence: TGCGCCAGCAGTGGGGGGTTTGAAGCGGAGGGCTACGAGCAGTACTTC. It yields the protein CASSGGFEAEGYEQYF.

The gene calls are TRBV15 and TRBJ1-1; D gene uncertain. This CDR3 spans 13 amino acids. CDR1 and CDR2 (germline): LNHNV, YYDKDF (reference sequence). V was trimmed by 4 bases and J by 7 bases, leaving 13 bases between them. The DNA for the CDR3 is TGTGCCACCAGCACCACCTTGGGCAGTGAAGCTTTCTTT. Amino acids: CATSTTLGSEAFF.

The genes are TRBV27 and TRBJ2-7, with a possible D match to TRBD1 (6 bases). Germline CDR1 is MNHEY and CDR2 is SMNVEV (reference sequence). This CDR3 is 15 amino acids long. V was pared by 2 bases and J by 2 bases, with 13 bases between. The CDR3: CASSLGTFGPYEQYF. CDR3 DNA: TGTGCCAGCAGTTTAGGGACATTTGGGCCCTACGAGCAGTACTTC.

The V and J genes are TRBV19 and TRBJ1-5; D not certain. V dropped 5 bases and J dropped 4 bases, with 6 bases sitting between them. The CDR3 is 12 amino acids. CDR1 is LNHDA and CDR2 is SQIVND in the germline V gene (reference sequence). The CDR3 bases are TGTGCCAGTAGTCAGTTTAATCAGCCCCAGCATTTT. Translated: CASSQFNQPQHF.

As regards this clone: Other nucleotide sequences from this sample produce the same CDR3. The chain employs TRBV7-2 and TRBJ2-7; D uncertain. This CDR3 contains 13 residues. Trimming left V 5 bases short and J 4 bases short, with 12 bases between. The germline V gene encodes CDR1 SGHTA and CDR2 FQGNSA. CDR3 in amino acids: CASSRNPGYEQYF. CDR3 DNA sequence: TGTGCCAGCAGCCGAAACCCGGGTTACGAGCAGTACTTC.

V usage is TRBV7-9 and J usage is TRBJ1-1, with no clear D. Germline V gives CDR1 SEHNR, CDR2 FQNEAQ (reference sequence). This CDR3 has 13 amino acids. With 5 bases removed from V and 0 bases from J, the gap between germline ends came to 7 bases. Written as DNA, the CDR3 is TGTGCCAGCAGCCATCCCATGAACACTGAAGCTTTCTTT. It translates to CASSHPMNTEAFF.

The rearrangement joins TRBV2 to TRBJ2-1; 7 nucleotides align to TRBD1. The V gene's germline CDR1 is SNHLY and CDR2 FYNNEI. V trimming: 6 bases; J trimming: 7 bases; junction bases outside the gene matches: 6. The CDR3 covers 13 residues. CDR3 nucleotides: TGTGCCAGCAGCCGTACAGGGGTAAATGAGCAGTTCTTC. It codes for CASSRTGVNEQFF.

This chain links TRBV9 with TRBJ2-5; 9 nucleotides align to TRBD1. CDR3 size: 15 residues. Germline values: CDR1 SGDLS, CDR2 YYNGEE. V trimming: 3 bases; J trimming: 4 bases; junction bases outside the gene matches: 7. CDR3 DNA sequence: TGTGCCAGCAGCGCCGGACAGGGGCAGGGAGAGACCCAGTACTTC. As protein: CASSAGQGQGETQYF.

The chain carries TRBV11-1 and TRBJ2-3; TRBD1 agrees at 10 bases. The germline V gene encodes CDR1 SGHAT and CDR2 FQDESV (reference sequence). Trimming cost V 5 bases and J 2 bases; bases outside gene matches: 10. The CDR3 covers 17 residues. The DNA of the CDR3 is TGTGCCAGCAGCGCGCGTGTAGGGACAGGGGCCACAGATACGCAGTATTTT. It encodes CASSARVGTGATDTQYF.

The chain recombines TRBV4-2 with TRBJ2-5; 14 bases fit TRBD2. Germline-derived CDR1 and CDR2 are LGHNA and YNFKEQ. The V segment lost 3 bases and the J segment 5 bases; nucleotides outside the gene matches: 5. This CDR3 is 16 amino acids long. Here the CDR3 reads CASSQTSGGAGETQYF. The CDR3 region has the DNA TGTGCCAGCAGCCAGACTAGCGGGGGGGCCGGGGAGACCCAGTACTTC.

This clone was seen once. The chain carries TRBV28 and TRBJ1-1; unclear D gene. In germline, CDR1 is MDHEN, CDR2 SYDVKM. The V and J ends lost 8 bases and 0 bases respectively, with 7 bases between them. The CDR3 contains 12 residues. The CDR3 spells CASGRLNTEAFF. The CDR3 coding sequence is TGTGCCAGCGGGAGGTTGAACACTGAAGCTTTCTTT.

The rearrangement uses TRBV19 and TRBJ2-5; 8 positions match TRBD2. The CDR3 is 14 residues long. CDR1 and CDR2 from the germline V gene are LNHDA and SQIVND (reference sequence). The V segment lost 5 bases and the J segment 4 bases; nucleotides outside the gene matches: 6. The CDR3 DNA reads as TGTGCCAGTAGTCAGCGGGAGCCGGCAGAGACCCAGTACTTC. Translating it yields CASSQREPAETQYF.

V is TRBV6-5 and J is TRBJ1-6; the D gene is possibly TRBD1 (6 bases). Germline loops: CDR1 MNHEY, CDR2 SVGAGI. Trimming pared 0 bases from V and 12 bases from J, leaving 18 bases between. The CDR3 has 16 residues. As DNA, the CDR3 is TGTGCCAGCAGTTACTCGAGGGACACCTCTCTTGGACCCCTCCACTTT. As protein: CASSYSRDTSLGPLHF.

The chain carries TRBV7-8 and TRBJ2-1; possibly TRBD1 for D (6 bases). Trimming shortened V by 6 bases and J by 0 bases, and 12 bases separated the two germline ends. Germline values: CDR1 SGHVS, CDR2 FQNEAQ. The CDR3 extends over 15 amino acids. Here the CDR3 reads CASRSGESSYNEQFF. CDR3 coding DNA: TGTGCCAGCAGATCAGGGGAGAGCTCCTACAATGAGCAGTTCTTC.

This clone was picked up one time. V and J are TRBV6-6 and TRBJ1-6; D unresolved. The CDR3 has 16 residues. Germline lookup yields CDR1 MNHNY and CDR2 SVGAGI (reference sequence). V lost 3 bases, J lost 7 bases, and 16 bases lay in between. CDR3 coding DNA: TGTGCCAGCAGTTATCTGGCGCGGGCTGGAAATTCACCCCTCCACTTT. Its protein product is CASSYLARAGNSPLHF.

This clone was found once. V and J are TRBV27 and TRBJ1-2; D is ambiguous. The ends were cut back, 4 bases at V and 5 bases at J, with 17 bases in the middle. The germline CDR1 and CDR2 sequences are MNHEY and SMNVEV (reference sequence). This CDR3 spans 15 amino acids. The CDR3: CASSSTQAKIYGYTF. CDR3 nucleotides: TGTGCCAGCAGTTCAACTCAAGCAAAGATATATGGCTACACCTTC.